This T cell receptor beta chain was recorded in a study of chemoradiotherapy in HPV16-positive cancers. Some clones are missing from TCRdb's copy, which holds only in-frame ones; the method was immunoSEQ multiplex PCR. Of about 32,000 clones listed, 88% are singletons. This clone came up once. Its antigen is not identified. Whole-study results and caveats: Candidate HPV-specific clones and E7-related TCR motifs grew in tumor during treatment.

The CDR3 is 14 residues long. Trimming left V 10 bases short and J 0 bases short, with 13 bases between. Germline loops: CDR1 MNHNS, CDR2 SASEGT. The rearrangement uses TRBV6-1 and TRBJ1-5; possible D gene TRBD1, 5 bases. This specimen consisted of blood, obtained from a patient who underwent chemoradiotherapy. The TCR originated in a human donor with HPV-associated anogenital cancer. CDR3 nucleotides: TGTGCCACCAGGGCCACAGTTAGCAATCAGCCCCAGCATTTT. Residues: CATRATVSNQPQHF.